This T cell receptor beta chain was captured in a study of T cells after yellow fever vaccination. TCR cDNA, made by 5'RACE template switching, carried an added universal primer site and UMIs. TCRdb called the 5' RACE reads again in MiXCR, with one record for every CDR3 protein. The data contain a few hundred thousand distinct CDR3 sequences, 8% to 10% of them singletons. The CDR3 length is 15 residues. Germline CDR1 reads SGDLS; CDR2 reads YYNGEE. Trimming removed 4 bases from V and 5 bases from J; junction bases left unmatched: 11. Notes on this clonotype: What it binds is unknown.

Overall study findings and caveats: Post-booster reappearance was seen for most primary-vaccination clones (around 96% CD4, around 90% CD8).

Sample: PBMCs, taken on the day of the first yellow fever vaccination. The receptor's source is a man younger than 35 who received the YFV17D yellow fever vaccine. This chain joins TRBV9 and TRBJ1-2; 7 bases are shared with TRBD1. CDR3 region: CASSMGPGQTYGYTF. The CDR3 DNA follows: TGTGCCAGCAGCATGGGTCCGGGACAGACGTATGGCTACACCTTC.